This T cell receptor (beta chain) was documented in a study of glioma-infiltrating T cells after dendritic cell vaccination. This clone was seen only once. Profiled with immunoSEQ multiplex PCR; TCRdb holds only in-frame clones, not every one. The sample yields over 80,000 clones, 70% to 90% seen once. PBMC were collected before vaccination, two weeks after the third vaccination, and at progression. The CDR3 consists of 16 residues. Looked up from germline, CDR1 is SGHRS and CDR2 is YFSETQ. This receptor was identified in a human donor with glioblastoma. The specimen comprised blood, sampled before dendritic cell vaccination. J is TRBJ2-5 and V is TRBV5-1; 9 bases fit TRBD2. Gene TRBJ2-7 matches the end of the DNA better, so the J call may be wrong. CDR3 region: CASSLAPTSGLYEQYF. The CDR3 region has the DNA TGCGCCAGCAGCTTGGCCCCTACTAGCGGGCTCTACGAGCAGTACTTC.